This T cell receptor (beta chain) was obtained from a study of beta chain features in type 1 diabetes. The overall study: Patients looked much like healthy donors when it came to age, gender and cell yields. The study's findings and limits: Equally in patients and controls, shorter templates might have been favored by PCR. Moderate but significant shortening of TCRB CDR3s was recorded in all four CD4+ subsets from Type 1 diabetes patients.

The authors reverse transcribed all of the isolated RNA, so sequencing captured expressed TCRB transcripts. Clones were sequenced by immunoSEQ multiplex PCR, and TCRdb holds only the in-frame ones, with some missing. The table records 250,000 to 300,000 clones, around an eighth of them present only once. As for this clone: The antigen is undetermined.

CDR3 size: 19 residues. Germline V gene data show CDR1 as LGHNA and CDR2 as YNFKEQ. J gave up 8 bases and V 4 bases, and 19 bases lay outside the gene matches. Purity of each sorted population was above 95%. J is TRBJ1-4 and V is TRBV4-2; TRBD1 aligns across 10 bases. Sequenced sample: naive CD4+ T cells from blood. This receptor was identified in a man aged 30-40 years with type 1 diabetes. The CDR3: CASSLALLSLGTGDEKLFF. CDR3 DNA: TGTGCCAGCAGCCTCGCCCTGCTCTCTCTAGGGACAGGGGACGAAAAACTGTTTTTT.